Listed below are T cell receptor beta chains from one sample, sequenced in a study of blood T cell repertoires in COVID-19. Some clones are missing from TCRdb's copy, which holds only in-frame ones; the method was immunoSEQ multiplex PCR. The sample shows roughly 300,000 clones, about 82% of them seen only once. The specimen was peripheral blood. The receptors derive from a woman aged 50 to 65 with acute or convalescent COVID-19. The conserved cysteine and the conserved F or W are not part of the CDR3 here. Each record gives: V gene, clone size, CDR3 protein. Clone size, where shown, is once, few, many, or a class for clones that have expanded.

TRBV9,NA,ASAPTVLVNSPLH
TRBV7-9,NA,ASSTSGETQY
TRBV9,NA,ASSVVPRGEQY
TRBV7-8,once,ASSWIPDRQETQY
TRBV5-4,NA,ASRLQGAGGNTIY
TRBV9,NA,ASSVLTGGDGYT
TRBV5-1,NA,ASSLGQPVSEQF
TRBV2,once,ASRRDRGISNQPQH
TRBV5-4,NA,ASSFGTSGYNEQF
TRBV7-6,NA,ASGSPAGLDTQY